The following is a T cell receptor beta chain sequence with its context. These data come from a study of blood T cell repertoires in COVID-19. As for the study in general: Acute and convalescent COVID-19 samples came from the United States, Italy and Spain.

Libraries were prepared by immunoSEQ multiplex PCR; TCRdb keeps only in-frame clonotypes and omits some of them. The data hold 180,000 or so clones, with about 78% observed a single time. Germline CDR1 reads LNHDA; CDR2 reads SQIVND (reference sequence). V was shortened by 4 bases and J by 3 bases, with 13 bases between the two germline ends. This CDR3 contains 15 residues. This chain links TRBV19 with TRBJ2-1; D is ambiguous. The sequencing input was peripheral blood. This TCR was sampled from a woman aged 50 to 60 with active or convalescent COVID-19. The CDR3 DNA follows: TGTGCCAGTAGTAAGCCCGGAGTAGGCTACAATGAGCAGTTCTTC. It codes for CASSKPGVGYNEQFF.